A selection of T cell receptor beta chains follows, all from one sample in a study of T-cell memory formation after mild COVID-19. TCRdb re-analysed the 5' RACE reads in MiXCR, keeping a single row per CDR3 protein. The data contain 300,000 to 400,000 distinct CDR3 sequences, around a fifth of them singletons. The sequenced sample was PBMCs or a T cell subset sorted from them (not recorded which). The receptors originated from an adult woman who had mild COVID-19 (a few samples of this study predate the infection). Cell type and time point are not known. Each CDR3 is given with its conserved first and last residue. The D gene is left open where the match is weak. Only some rows state a clone size, as once, few, many or a class for expanded clones.

j_call: TRBJ2-5
d_call: .
clone_size: .
v_call: TRBV3-1
cdr3_aa: CASSRRGAETQYF
cdr3_nt: TGTGCCAGCAGCCGGAGGGGCGCAGAGACCCAGTACTTC

j_call: TRBJ1-5
d_call: TRBD1
clone_size: few
v_call: TRBV24-1
cdr3_aa: CATGTGNQPQHF
cdr3_nt: TGTGCCACCGGGACAGGGAATCAGCCCCAGCATTTT

j_call: TRBJ2-3
d_call: TRBD1
clone_size: few
v_call: TRBV27
cdr3_aa: CASNRDRVADTQYF
cdr3_nt: TGTGCCTCCAACCGGGACAGGGTCGCAGATACGCAGTATTTT

j_call: TRBJ2-5
d_call: .
clone_size: .
v_call: TRBV5-1
cdr3_aa: CASSLAGTIGGTQYF
cdr3_nt: TGCGCCAGCAGCTTGGCCGGAACCATCGGCGGGACCCAGTACTTC

j_call: TRBJ2-7
d_call: .
clone_size: .
v_call: TRBV7-9
cdr3_aa: CASSLEDISYEQYF
cdr3_nt: TGTGCCAGCAGCTTAGAGGACATATCCTACGAGCAGTACTTC

j_call: TRBJ2-5
d_call: TRBD2
clone_size: few
v_call: TRBV6-2/TRBV6-3
cdr3_aa: CASSISGSMEWKTQYF
cdr3_nt: TGTGCCAGCAGTATCAGCGGGAGTATGGAATGGAAGACCCAGTACTTC

j_call: TRBJ2-3
d_call: TRBD2
clone_size: .
v_call: TRBV24-1
cdr3_aa: CATSDFSSGISDTQYF
cdr3_nt: TGTGCCACCAGTGATTTCTCTAGCGGGATATCAGATACGCAGTATTTT

j_call: TRBJ2-2
d_call: TRBD2
clone_size: .
v_call: TRBV7-2
cdr3_aa: CASRLGLAGGPNTGELFF
cdr3_nt: TGTGCCAGCAGACTAGGACTAGCGGGGGGCCCGAACACCGGGGAGCTGTTTTTT

j_call: TRBJ2-7
d_call: TRBD1
clone_size: few
v_call: TRBV15
cdr3_aa: CATSSHLGQVYEQYF
cdr3_nt: TGTGCCACCAGCAGCCATTTGGGACAGGTCTACGAGCAGTACTTC

j_call: TRBJ1-1
d_call: .
clone_size: few
v_call: TRBV5-6
cdr3_aa: CASSRGTVTEAFF
cdr3_nt: TGTGCCAGCAGCCGCGGAACGGTCACTGAAGCTTTCTTT

j_call: TRBJ2-3
d_call: .
clone_size: few
v_call: TRBV11-2
cdr3_aa: CASSLRQVTQYF
cdr3_nt: TGTGCCAGCAGCCTTCGACAGGTGACGCAGTATTTT

j_call: TRBJ2-1
d_call: .
clone_size: .
v_call: TRBV4-1
cdr3_aa: CASSQSGVYNEQFF
cdr3_nt: TGCGCCAGCAGCCAGTCCGGGGTATACAATGAGCAGTTCTTC

j_call: TRBJ2-5
d_call: .
clone_size: .
v_call: TRBV12-3/TRBV12-4
cdr3_aa: CASSLAQTQYF
cdr3_nt: TGTGCCAGCAGTTTGGCTCAGACCCAGTACTTC

j_call: TRBJ1-6
d_call: .
clone_size: .
v_call: TRBV6-5
cdr3_aa: CASRTDRRNSPLHF
cdr3_nt: TGTGCCAGCAGAACGGACAGAAGGAATTCACCCCTCCACTTT

j_call: TRBJ1-2
d_call: .
clone_size: .
v_call: TRBV15
cdr3_aa: CATSRDVEDLGSGYTF
cdr3_nt: TGTGCCACCAGCAGGGATGTTGAGGACTTGGGGAGCGGCTACACCTTC

j_call: TRBJ2-7
d_call: .
clone_size: many
v_call: TRBV5-1
cdr3_aa: CASSLVQGYEQYF
cdr3_nt: TGCGCCAGCAGCTTGGTACAGGGCTACGAGCAGTACTTC

j_call: TRBJ2-1
d_call: TRBD1
clone_size: .
v_call: TRBV5-1
cdr3_aa: CASSLGTGTNNEQFF
cdr3_nt: TGCGCCAGCAGCTTGGGGACAGGCACAAACAATGAGCAGTTCTTC

j_call: TRBJ1-6
d_call: TRBD1
clone_size: .
v_call: TRBV30
cdr3_aa: CAWDRVNSPLHF
cdr3_nt: TGTGCCTGGGACAGGGTCAATTCACCCCTCCACTTT

j_call: TRBJ1-5
d_call: .
clone_size: .
v_call: TRBV12-3/TRBV12-4
cdr3_aa: CASSVQYNQPQHF
cdr3_nt: TGTGCCAGCTCTGTACAGTACAATCAGCCCCAGCATTTT

j_call: TRBJ2-1
d_call: .
clone_size: many
v_call: TRBV24-1
cdr3_aa: CATSLSGGYNEQFF
cdr3_nt: TGTGCCACCAGTCTGTCTGGGGGATACAATGAGCAGTTCTTC

j_call: TRBJ2-5
d_call: TRBD2
clone_size: many
v_call: TRBV15
cdr3_aa: CATSSGETSGIQETQYF
cdr3_nt: TGTGCCACCAGCAGTGGGGAGACTAGCGGGATTCAAGAGACCCAGTACTTC

j_call: TRBJ2-2
d_call: TRBD1
clone_size: .
v_call: TRBV7-3
cdr3_aa: CASSYPDRDTGELFF
cdr3_nt: TGTGCCAGCAGCTACCCAGACAGGGATACCGGGGAGCTGTTTTTT

j_call: TRBJ2-2
d_call: .
clone_size: .
v_call: TRBV7-6
cdr3_aa: CASSSFKDSAGELFF
cdr3_nt: TGTGCCAGCAGCTCTTTCAAGGACAGCGCCGGGGAGCTGTTTTTT

j_call: TRBJ2-2
d_call: .
clone_size: .
v_call: TRBV24-1
cdr3_aa: CATSDSKVANTGELFF
cdr3_nt: TGTGCCACCAGTGACTCCAAGGTCGCGAACACCGGGGAGCTGTTTTTT

j_call: TRBJ2-1
d_call: .
clone_size: .
v_call: TRBV27
cdr3_aa: CASSLGQGWSNEQFF
cdr3_nt: TGTGCCAGCAGTTTAGGCCAGGGTTGGAGCAATGAGCAGTTCTTC

j_call: TRBJ2-5
d_call: TRBD1
clone_size: few
v_call: TRBV6-1
cdr3_aa: CASSTGTGGSQTQYF
cdr3_nt: TGTGCCAGCAGTACCGGGACAGGGGGTTCGCAGACCCAGTACTTC

j_call: TRBJ2-5
d_call: .
clone_size: .
v_call: TRBV20-1
cdr3_aa: CSARGGKTQYF
cdr3_nt: TGCAGTGCTAGAGGGGGAAAGACCCAGTACTTC

j_call: TRBJ1-6
d_call: .
clone_size: few
v_call: TRBV6-5
cdr3_aa: CASRRPRVDSPLHF
cdr3_nt: TGTGCCAGCAGACGTCCGAGGGTTGATTCACCCCTCCACTTT

j_call: TRBJ1-3
d_call: TRBD1
clone_size: few
v_call: TRBV20-1
cdr3_aa: CSARLGQGYSGNTIYF
cdr3_nt: TGCAGTGCTAGGCTGGGACAGGGATACTCTGGAAACACCATATATTTT

j_call: TRBJ1-5
d_call: .
clone_size: .
v_call: TRBV14
cdr3_aa: CASSIGWGRNQPQHF
cdr3_nt: TGTGCCAGCAGCATAGGATGGGGTAGGAATCAGCCCCAGCATTTT

j_call: TRBJ2-3
d_call: TRBD2
clone_size: few
v_call: TRBV7-2
cdr3_aa: CASSLGGLAGGRGDTQYF
cdr3_nt: TGTGCCAGCAGCTTGGGTGGGCTAGCGGGAGGGCGTGGAGATACGCAGTATTTT

j_call: TRBJ1-6
d_call: .
clone_size: .
v_call: TRBV6-5
cdr3_aa: CASSYWDGNSPLHF
cdr3_nt: TGTGCCAGCAGTTACTGGGACGGGAATTCACCCCTCCACTTT

j_call: TRBJ2-1
d_call: TRBD2
clone_size: .
v_call: TRBV4-3
cdr3_aa: CASSQGGTTSRNEQFF
cdr3_nt: TGCGCCAGCAGCCAAGGCGGGACTACCTCGCGGAATGAGCAGTTCTTC